What follows describes a single T cell receptor (beta chain). The data stem from a study of technical replicates of blood from a handful of donors. Method: immunoSEQ multiplex PCR; TCRdb's copy keeps in-frame clones and lacks some. This table has 74,000 or so clones, about 96% appearing once. The J segment lost 5 bases and the V segment lost 6 bases, leaving 3 bases of the junction unmatched. The CDR3 runs to 13 residues. Germline V gene sequence: CDR1 MRHNA, CDR2 SNTAGT. The rearrangement joins TRBV6-4 to TRBJ2-2; 7 bases map to TRBD1. The TCR comes from a human donor in good health. Sequences were obtained from T cells isolated from PBMCs. Written as DNA, the CDR3 is TGTGCCAGCAGCCGACAGGGTACCGGGGAGCTGTTTTTT. Translated, it gives CASSRQGTGELFF.